The TCR beta chain under discussion was sequenced for a study of CD8 T cells in ankylosing spondylitis. General observations from the study: Fewer than 10 highly homologous variants made up a TCR beta motif that seemed to typify ankylosing spondylitis blood. Disease-linked clones were reportedly significantly enriched in matched ankylosing spondylitis synovial fluid. Disease-linked clones were CD8+ and relatively rare in peripheral blood.

Worth noting for this clonotype: Its matching antigen is unknown.

Scientists made TCR beta libraries using quantitative 5'-RACE with molecular barcodes. Each CDR3 protein is one row after TCRdb ran MiXCR on the 5' RACE reads. The sample includes 470,000 or so distinct CDR3 sequences, roughly 25% of them seen just once. This CDR3 has 12 amino acids. Trimming took off 6 bases at V and 3 bases at J, with 7 bases between the two ends. CDR1 SGHTA and CDR2 FQGNSA come from the germline V gene. The chain is built from TRBV7-2 and TRBJ2-3; D is undetermined. Sequencing used blood, either unsorted or a sorted T cell fraction (not recorded which). The receptor's source is a male donor with ankylosing spondylitis. The chain's CDR3 is CASSVWTDTQYF. DNA of the CDR3: TGTGCCAGCAGTGTTTGGACAGATACGCAGTATTTT.